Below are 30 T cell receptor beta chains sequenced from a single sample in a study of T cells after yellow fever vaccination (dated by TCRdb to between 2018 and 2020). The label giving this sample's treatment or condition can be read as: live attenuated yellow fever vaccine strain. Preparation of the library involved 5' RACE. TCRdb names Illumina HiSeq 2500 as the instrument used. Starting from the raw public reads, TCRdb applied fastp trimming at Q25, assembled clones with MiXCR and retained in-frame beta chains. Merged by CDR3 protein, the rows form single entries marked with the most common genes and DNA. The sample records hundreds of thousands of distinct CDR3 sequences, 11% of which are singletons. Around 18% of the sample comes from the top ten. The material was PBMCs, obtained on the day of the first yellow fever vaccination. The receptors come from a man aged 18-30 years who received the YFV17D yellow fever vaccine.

CDR3 in amino acids: CASSEGINQPQHF. The CDR3 DNA sequence: TGTGCCAGCAGTGAAGGAATCAATCAGCCCCAGCATTTT. The chain has TRBV2 and TRBJ1-5; no reliable D call. Germline CDR1 is SNHLY and CDR2 is FYNNEI. This CDR3 region has 13 residues. Trimming cost V 1 base and J 3 bases, with 4 bases left between them.

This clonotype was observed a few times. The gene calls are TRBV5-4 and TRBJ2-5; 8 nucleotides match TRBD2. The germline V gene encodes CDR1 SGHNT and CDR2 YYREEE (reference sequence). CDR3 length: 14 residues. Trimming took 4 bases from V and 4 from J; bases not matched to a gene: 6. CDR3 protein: CASSAKLAGETQYF. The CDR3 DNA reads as TGTGCCAGCAGCGCCAAGCTAGCGGGAGAGACCCAGTACTTC. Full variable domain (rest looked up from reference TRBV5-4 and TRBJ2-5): ETGVTQSPTHLIKTRGQQVTLRCSSQSGHNTVSWYQQALGQGPQFIFQYYREEENGRGNFPPRFSGLQFPNYSSELNVNALELDDSALYLCASSAKLAGETQYFGPGTRLLVL.

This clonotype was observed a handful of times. The CDR3 sequence: CAISEPESQGYKQFF. CDR3 coding DNA: TGTGCCATCAGTGAGCCGGAGTCCCAGGGGTATAAGCAGTTCTTC. The chain couples TRBV10-3 to TRBJ2-1; D might be TRBD1 (6 bases). The V end was cut by 2 bases, the J end by 11 bases, with 19 bases between. Germline CDR1 ENHRY, CDR2 SYGVKD. The CDR3 extends over 15 amino acids.

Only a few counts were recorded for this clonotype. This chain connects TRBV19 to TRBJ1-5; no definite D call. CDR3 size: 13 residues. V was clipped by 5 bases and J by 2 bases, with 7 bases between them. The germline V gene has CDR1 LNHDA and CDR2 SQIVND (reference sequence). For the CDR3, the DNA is TGTGCCAGTAGTGATTTGGGCAATCAGCCCCAGCATTTT. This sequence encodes CASSDLGNQPQHF. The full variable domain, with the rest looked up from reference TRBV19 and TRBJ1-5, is DGGITQSPKYLFRKEGQNVTLSCEQNLNHDAMYWYRQDPGQGLRLIYYSQIVNDFQKGDIAEGYSVSREKKESFPLTVTSAQKNPTAFYLCASSDLGNQPQHFGDGTRLSIL.

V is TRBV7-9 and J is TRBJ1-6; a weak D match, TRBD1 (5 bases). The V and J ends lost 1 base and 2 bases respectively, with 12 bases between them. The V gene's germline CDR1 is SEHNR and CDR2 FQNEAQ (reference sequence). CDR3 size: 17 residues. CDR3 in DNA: TGTGCCAGCAGCTTAGAGGGTCGGGGGGCCTATAATTCACCCCTCCACTTT. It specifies CASSLEGRGAYNSPLHF.

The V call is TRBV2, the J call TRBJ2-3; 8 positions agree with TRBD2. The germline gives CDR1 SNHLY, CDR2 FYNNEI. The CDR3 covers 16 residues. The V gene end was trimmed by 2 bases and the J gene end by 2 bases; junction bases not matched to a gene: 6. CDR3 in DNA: TGTGCCAGCAGTGAATACGGGGGGGCCCTCACAGATACGCAGTATTTT. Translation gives CASSEYGGALTDTQYF.

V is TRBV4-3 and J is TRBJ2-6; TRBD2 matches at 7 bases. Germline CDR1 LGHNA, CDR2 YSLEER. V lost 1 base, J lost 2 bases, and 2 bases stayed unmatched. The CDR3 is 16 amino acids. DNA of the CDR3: TGCGCCAGCAGCCAAGGGGGAGGGGCTGGGGCCAACGTCCTGACTTTC. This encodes CASSQGGGAGANVLTF.

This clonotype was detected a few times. The CDR3 spells CASNGLAGGTQYF. In nucleotides, the CDR3 is TGTGCCAGCAACGGACTAGCGGGGGGGACCCAGTACTTC. The V and J genes are TRBV6-1 and TRBJ2-5, with 14 nucleotides matching TRBD2. The CDR3 extends over 13 amino acids. The V gene end was trimmed by 7 bases and the J gene end by 7 bases; junction bases not matched to a gene: 2. Germline V gene sequence: CDR1 MNHNS, CDR2 SASEGT.

The CDR3 DNA follows: TGTGCCAGCAGCTTTGACAGGGGGGCCTCATCCGAGCAGTACGTC. The encoded protein is CASSFDRGASSEQYV. The chain couples TRBV7-9 to TRBJ2-7; 9 bases are shared with TRBD1. CDR3 length equals 15 residues. V trimming: 3 bases; J trimming: 6 bases; junction bases outside the gene matches: 9. The germline CDR1 and CDR2 sequences are SEHNR and FQNEAQ (reference sequence).

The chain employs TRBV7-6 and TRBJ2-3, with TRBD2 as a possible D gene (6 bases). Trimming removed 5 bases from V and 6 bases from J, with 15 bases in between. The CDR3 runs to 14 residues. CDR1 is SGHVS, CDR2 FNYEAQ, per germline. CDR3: CASSGLGGSDTQYF. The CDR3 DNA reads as TGTGCCAGCAGCGGACTCGGGGGATCTGATACGCAGTATTTT.

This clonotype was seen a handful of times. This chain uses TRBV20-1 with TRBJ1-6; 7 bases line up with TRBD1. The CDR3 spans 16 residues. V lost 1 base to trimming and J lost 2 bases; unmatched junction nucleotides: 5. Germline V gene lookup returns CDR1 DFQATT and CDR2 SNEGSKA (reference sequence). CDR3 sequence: CSARAEGATYNSPLHF. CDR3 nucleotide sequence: TGCAGTGCTAGAGCGGAGGGGGCCACCTATAATTCACCCCTCCACTTT.

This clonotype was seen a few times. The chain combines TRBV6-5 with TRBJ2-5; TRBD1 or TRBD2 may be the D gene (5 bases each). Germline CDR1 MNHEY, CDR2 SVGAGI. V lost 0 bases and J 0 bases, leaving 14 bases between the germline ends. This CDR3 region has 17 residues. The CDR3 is CASSYSISWGNQETQYF. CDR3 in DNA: TGTGCCAGCAGTTACTCGATTAGCTGGGGGAACCAAGAGACCCAGTACTTC.

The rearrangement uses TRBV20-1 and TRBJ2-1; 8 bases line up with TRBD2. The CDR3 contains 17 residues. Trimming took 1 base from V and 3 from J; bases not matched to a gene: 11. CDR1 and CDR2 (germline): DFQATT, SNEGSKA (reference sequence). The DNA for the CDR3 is TGCAGTGCTAGAGTTGTGCGGGGGGCTGGAAACTACAATGAGCAGTTCTTC. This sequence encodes CSARVVRGAGNYNEQFF.

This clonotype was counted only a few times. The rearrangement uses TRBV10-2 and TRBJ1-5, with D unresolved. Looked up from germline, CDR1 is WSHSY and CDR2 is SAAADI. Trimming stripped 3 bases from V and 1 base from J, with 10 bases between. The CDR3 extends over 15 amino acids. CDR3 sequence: CASSEWDQSNQPQHF. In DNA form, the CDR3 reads TGCGCCAGCAGTGAATGGGATCAGAGCAATCAGCCCCAGCATTTT.

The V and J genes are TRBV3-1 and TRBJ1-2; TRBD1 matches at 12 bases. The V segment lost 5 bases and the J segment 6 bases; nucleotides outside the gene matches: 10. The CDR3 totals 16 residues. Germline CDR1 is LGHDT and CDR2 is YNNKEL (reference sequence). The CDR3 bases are TGTGCCAGCAGCAACCGGGACAGGGGGCGCTTAAATGGCTACACCTTC. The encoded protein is CASSNRDRGRLNGYTF.

The chain's CDR3 is CASSPRTGHSPLHF. CDR3 coding DNA: TGTGCCAGCAGTCCCAGGACGGGTCATTCACCCCTCCACTTT. The chain uses TRBV12-3 or TRBV12-4 and TRBJ1-6; D uncertain. Trimming took off 5 bases at V and 8 bases at J, with 13 bases between the two ends. CDR3 length: 14 amino acids.

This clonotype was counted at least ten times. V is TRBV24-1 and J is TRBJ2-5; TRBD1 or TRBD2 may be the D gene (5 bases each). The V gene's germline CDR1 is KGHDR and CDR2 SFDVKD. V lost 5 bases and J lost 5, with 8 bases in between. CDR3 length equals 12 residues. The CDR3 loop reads CATSVWGETQYF. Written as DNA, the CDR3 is TGTGCCACCAGTGTGTGGGGGGAGACCCAGTACTTC.

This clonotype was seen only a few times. This CDR3 reads CAWSVLGQPNQPQHF. CDR3 in DNA: TGTGCCTGGAGTGTATTAGGACAGCCGAATCAGCCCCAGCATTTT. J is TRBJ1-5 and V is TRBV30; a weak D match, TRBD1 (6 bases). This CDR3 is 15 amino acids long. Germline CDR1 and CDR2: GTSNPN and SVGIG (reference sequence). V was clipped by 0 bases and J by 4 bases, with 13 bases between them.

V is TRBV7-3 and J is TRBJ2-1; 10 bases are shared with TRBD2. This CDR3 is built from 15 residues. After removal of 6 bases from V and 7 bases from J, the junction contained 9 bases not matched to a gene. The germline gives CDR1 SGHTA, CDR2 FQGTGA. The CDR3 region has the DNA TGTGCCAGCAGAATACTAGCGGGGTCAACGAATGAGCAGTTCTTC. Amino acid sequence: CASRILAGSTNEQFF.

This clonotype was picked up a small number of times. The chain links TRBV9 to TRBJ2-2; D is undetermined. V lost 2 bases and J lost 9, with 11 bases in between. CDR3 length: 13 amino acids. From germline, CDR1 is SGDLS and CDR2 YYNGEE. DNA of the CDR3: TGTGCCAGCAGCGTCCACCCAGGAAGGGAGCTGTTTTTT. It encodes CASSVHPGRELFF.

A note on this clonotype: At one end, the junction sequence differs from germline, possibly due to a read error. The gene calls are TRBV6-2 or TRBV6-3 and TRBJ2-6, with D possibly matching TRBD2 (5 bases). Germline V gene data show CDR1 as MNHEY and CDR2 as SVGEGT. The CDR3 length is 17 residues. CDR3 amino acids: CSSSHLEVVSGANVLTF. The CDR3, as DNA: TGTTCCAGCAGCCATTTGGAGGTAGTTTCTGGGGCCAACGTCCTGACTTTC.

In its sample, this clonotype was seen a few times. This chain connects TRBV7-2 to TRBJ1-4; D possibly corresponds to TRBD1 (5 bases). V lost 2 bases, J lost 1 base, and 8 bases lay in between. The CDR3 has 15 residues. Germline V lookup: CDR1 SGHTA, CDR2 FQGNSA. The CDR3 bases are TGTGCCAGCAGCTTAAAAAGGGGAACTAATGAAAAACTGTTTTTT. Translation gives CASSLKRGTNEKLFF.

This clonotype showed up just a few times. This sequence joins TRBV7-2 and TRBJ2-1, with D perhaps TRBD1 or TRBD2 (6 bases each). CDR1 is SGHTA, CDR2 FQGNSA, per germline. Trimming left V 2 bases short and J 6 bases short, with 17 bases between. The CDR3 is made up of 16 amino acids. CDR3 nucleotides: TGTGCCAGCAGCTTACGGTCGGGGGCCGTACCCAATGAGCAGTTCTTC. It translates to CASSLRSGAVPNEQFF.

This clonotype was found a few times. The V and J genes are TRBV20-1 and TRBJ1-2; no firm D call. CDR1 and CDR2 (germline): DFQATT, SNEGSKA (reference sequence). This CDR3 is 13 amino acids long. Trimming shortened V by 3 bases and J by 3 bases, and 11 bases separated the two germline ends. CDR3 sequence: CSASYNGYYGYTF. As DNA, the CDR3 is TGCAGTGCTAGTTATAACGGCTACTATGGCTACACCTTC.

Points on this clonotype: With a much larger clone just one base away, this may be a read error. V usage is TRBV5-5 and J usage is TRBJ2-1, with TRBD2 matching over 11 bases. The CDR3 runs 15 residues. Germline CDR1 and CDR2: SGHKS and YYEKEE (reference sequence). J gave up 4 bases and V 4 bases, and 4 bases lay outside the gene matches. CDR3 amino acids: CASSIGTSGYNEQFF. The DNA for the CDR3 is TGTGCCAGCAGCATCGGGACTAGCGGATACAATGAGCAGTTCTTC.

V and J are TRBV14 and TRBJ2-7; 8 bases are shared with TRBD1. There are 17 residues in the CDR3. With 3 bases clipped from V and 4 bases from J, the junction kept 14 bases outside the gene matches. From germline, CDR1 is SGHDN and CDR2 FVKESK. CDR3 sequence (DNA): TGTGCCAGCAGCCACCGGCCCCCGCAGGGGGCTTTTTACGAGCAGTACGTC. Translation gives CASSHRPPQGAFYEQYV.

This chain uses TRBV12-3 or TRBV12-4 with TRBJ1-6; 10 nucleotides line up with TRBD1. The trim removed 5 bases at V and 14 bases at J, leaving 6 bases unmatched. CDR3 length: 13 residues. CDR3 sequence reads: CASSGWDRGALHF. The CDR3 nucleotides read TGTGCCAGCAGTGGTTGGGACAGGGGTGCCCTCCACTTT.

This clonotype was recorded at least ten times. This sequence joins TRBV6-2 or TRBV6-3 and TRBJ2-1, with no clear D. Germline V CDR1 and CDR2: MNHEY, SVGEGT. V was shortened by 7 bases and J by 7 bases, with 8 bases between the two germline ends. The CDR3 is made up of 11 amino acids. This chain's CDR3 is CASTFYNEQFF. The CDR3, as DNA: TGTGCCAGCACCTTTTATAATGAGCAGTTCTTC.

For the CDR3, the DNA is TGTGCCAGCAGCTTACGGACAGGTTTGAACACTGAAGCTTTCTTT. This sequence encodes CASSLRTGLNTEAFF. The chain has TRBV7-2 and TRBJ1-1, with 7 bases fitting TRBD1. The CDR3 has 15 amino acids. The V gene's germline CDR1 is SGHTA and CDR2 FQGNSA. Germline trimming cut 2 bases from V and 0 bases from J; bases unmatched to any gene: 3.

The CDR3 coding sequence is TGTGCCAGCAGCTTCGGGACAGACGAGCAGTACTTC. It specifies CASSFGTDEQYF. This sequence joins TRBV7-2 and TRBJ2-7, with 7 bases aligning to TRBD1. The CDR3 extends over 12 amino acids. Looked up from germline, CDR1 is SGHTA and CDR2 is FQGNSA. Trimming cost V 3 bases and J 5 bases; bases outside gene matches: 1. Using reference TRBV7-2 and TRBJ2-7 for the parts outside the CDR3, the full variable domain is GAGVSQSPSNKVTEKGKDVELRCDPISGHTALYWYRQSLGQGLEFLIYFQGNSAPDKSGLPSDRFSAERTGGSVSTLTIQRTQQEDSAVYLCASSFGTDEQYFGPGTRLTVT.